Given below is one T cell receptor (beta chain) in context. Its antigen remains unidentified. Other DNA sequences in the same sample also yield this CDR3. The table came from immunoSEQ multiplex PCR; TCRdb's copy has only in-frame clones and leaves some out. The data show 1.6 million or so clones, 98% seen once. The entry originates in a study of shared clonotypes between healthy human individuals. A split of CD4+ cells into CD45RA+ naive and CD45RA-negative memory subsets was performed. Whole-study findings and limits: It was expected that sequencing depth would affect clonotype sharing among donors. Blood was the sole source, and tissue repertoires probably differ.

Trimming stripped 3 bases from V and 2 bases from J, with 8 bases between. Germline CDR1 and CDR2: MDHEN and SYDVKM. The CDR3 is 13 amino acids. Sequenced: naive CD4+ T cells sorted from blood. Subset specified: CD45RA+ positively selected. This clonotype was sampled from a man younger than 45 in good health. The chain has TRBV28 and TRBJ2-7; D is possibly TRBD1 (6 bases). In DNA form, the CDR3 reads TGTGCCAGCAGTTTGACAGGAGCCTACGAGCAGTACTTC. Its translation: CASSLTGAYEQYF.